This TCR beta chain was captured by sequencing in a study of T-cell reconstitution after alpha-beta-depleted transplantation in children. The CDR3 totals 15 residues. V lost 2 bases and J lost 3, with 11 bases in between. Germline V gene sequence: CDR1 MDHEN, CDR2 SYDVKM. A few counts support this clonotype. Antigen: not known. Whole-study findings and limits: The main origin of T-cell counts and diversity one year after transplant was newly produced T cells. Several hundred rapidly expanded clones from non-depleted graft cells reportedly supplied alpha-beta T cells about two months post-transplant.

A TCRbeta library incorporating unique molecular identifiers was prepared. Via MiXCR, TCRdb re-called the PCR reads, giving one row per CDR3 protein. The sample comprises approximately 980,000 distinct CDR3 sequences, 25% to 35% of which are singletons, and roughly 31% rests with the top ten. The clonotype was recovered from a boy younger than two who had a stem cell transplant for SCID, so the T cells may come from the graft donor. The rearrangement joins TRBV28 to TRBJ1-3; no clear D. The sequencing here drew on PBMCs, mostly from graft donor cells, taken 360 days after TCRalphabeta/CD19-depleted stem cell transplant. CDR3 nucleotides: TGTGCCAGCAGTTTAGAGGAGCCCGTTGGAAACACCATATATTTT. It translates to CASSLEEPVGNTIYF.